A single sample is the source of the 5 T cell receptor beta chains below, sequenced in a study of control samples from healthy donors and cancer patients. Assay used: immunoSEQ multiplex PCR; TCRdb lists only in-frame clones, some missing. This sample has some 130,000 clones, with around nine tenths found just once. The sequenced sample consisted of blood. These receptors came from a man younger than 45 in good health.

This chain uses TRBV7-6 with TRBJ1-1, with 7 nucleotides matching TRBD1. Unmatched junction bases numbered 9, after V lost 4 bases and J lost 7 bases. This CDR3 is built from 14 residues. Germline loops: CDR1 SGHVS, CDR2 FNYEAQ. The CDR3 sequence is CASSSVTGSVEAFF. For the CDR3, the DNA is TGTGCCAGCAGCTCGGTGACAGGGAGTGTTGAAGCTTTCTTT.

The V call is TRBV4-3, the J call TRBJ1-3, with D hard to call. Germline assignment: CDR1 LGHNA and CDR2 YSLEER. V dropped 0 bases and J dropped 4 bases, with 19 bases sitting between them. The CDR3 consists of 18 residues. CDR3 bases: TGCGCCAGCAGCCAAGAGGTCTGGACCCCGGAGGACGGAAACACCATATATTTT. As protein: CASSQEVWTPEDGNTIYF.

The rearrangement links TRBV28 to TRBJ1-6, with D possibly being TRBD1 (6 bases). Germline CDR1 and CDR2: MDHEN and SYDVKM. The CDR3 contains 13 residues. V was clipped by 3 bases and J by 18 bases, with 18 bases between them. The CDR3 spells CASSLVVTGSPHF. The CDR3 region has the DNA TGTGCCAGCAGTTTGGTAGTAACAGGGTCCCCCCACTTT.

CDR3 sequence reads: CASSSARGGEKLFF. The CDR3 bases are TGTGCCAGCTCTTCCGCCAGGGGAGGGGAAAAACTGTTTTTT. V is TRBV27 and J is TRBJ1-4, with TRBD1 as a possible D gene (6 bases). Trimming shortened V by 8 bases and J by 8 bases, and 18 bases separated the two germline ends. The CDR3 runs 14 residues. The germline V gene has CDR1 MNHEY and CDR2 SMNVEV (reference sequence).

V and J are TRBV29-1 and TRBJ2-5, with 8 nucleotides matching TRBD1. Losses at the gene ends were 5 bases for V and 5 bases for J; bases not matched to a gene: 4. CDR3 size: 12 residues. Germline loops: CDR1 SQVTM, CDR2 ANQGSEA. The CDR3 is CSVIRQGETQYF. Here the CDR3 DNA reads TGCAGCGTTATAAGACAGGGGGAGACCCAGTACTTC.